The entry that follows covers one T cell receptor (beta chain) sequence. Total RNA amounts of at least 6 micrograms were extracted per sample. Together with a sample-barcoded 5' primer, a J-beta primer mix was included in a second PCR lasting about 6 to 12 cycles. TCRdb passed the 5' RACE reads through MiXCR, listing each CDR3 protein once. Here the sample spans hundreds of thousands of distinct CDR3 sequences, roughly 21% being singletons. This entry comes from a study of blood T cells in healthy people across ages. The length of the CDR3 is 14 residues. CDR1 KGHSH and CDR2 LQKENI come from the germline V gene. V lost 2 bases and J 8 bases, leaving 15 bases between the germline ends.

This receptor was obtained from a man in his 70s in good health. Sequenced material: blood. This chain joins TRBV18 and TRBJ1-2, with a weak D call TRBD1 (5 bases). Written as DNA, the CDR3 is TGTGCCAGCTCACCATCGACAGTGCAGGAGGGCTACACCTTC. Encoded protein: CASSPSTVQEGYTF. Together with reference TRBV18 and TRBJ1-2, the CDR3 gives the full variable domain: NAGVMQNPRHLVRRRGQEARLRCSPMKGHSHVYWYRQLPEEGLKFMVYLQKENIIDESGMPKERFSAEFPKEGPSILRIQQVVRGDSAAYFCASSPSTVQEGYTFGSGTRLTVV.